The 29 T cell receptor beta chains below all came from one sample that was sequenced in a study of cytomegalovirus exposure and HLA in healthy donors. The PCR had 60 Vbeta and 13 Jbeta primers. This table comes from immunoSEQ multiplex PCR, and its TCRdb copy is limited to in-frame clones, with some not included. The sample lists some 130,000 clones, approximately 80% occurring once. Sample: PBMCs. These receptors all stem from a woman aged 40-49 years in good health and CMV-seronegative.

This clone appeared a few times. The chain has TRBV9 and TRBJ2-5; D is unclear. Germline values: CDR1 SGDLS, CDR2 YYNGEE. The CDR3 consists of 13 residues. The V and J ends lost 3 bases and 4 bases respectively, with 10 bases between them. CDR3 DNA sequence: TGTGCCAGCAGCGCCCGTTTATTAGAGACCCAGTACTTC. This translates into CASSARLLETQYF. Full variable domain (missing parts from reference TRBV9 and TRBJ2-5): DSGVTQTPKHLITATGQRVTLRCSPRSGDLSVYWYQQSLDQGLQFLIQYYNGEERAKGNILERFSAQQFPDLHSELNLSSLELGDSALYFCASSARLLETQYFGPGTRLLVL.

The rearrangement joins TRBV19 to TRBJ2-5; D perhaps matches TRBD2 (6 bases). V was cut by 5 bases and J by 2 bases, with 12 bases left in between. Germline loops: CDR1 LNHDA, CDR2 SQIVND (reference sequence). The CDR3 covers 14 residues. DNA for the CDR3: TGTGCCAGTAGTGAGCAGGGAGGACAAGAGACCCAGTACTTC. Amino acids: CASSEQGGQETQYF.

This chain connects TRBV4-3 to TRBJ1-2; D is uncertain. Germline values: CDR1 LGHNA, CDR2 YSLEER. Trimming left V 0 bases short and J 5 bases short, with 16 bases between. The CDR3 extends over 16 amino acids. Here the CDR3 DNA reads TGCGCCAGCAGCCAAGATCCCGCGGCAGCCCTTTATGGCTACACCTTC. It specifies CASSQDPAAALYGYTF.

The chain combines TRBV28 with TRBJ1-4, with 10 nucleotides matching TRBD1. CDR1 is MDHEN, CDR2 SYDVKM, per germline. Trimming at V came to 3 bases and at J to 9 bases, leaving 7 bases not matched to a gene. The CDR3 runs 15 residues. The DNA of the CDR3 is TGTGCCAGCAGTTTCAAGGGGACAGGGGTAAAAAAACTGTTTTTT. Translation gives CASSFKGTGVKKLFF.

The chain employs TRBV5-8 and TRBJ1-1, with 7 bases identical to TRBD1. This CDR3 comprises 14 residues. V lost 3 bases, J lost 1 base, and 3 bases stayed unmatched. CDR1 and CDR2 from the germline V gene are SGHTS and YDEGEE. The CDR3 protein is CASSSQGGNTEAFF. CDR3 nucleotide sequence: TGTGCCAGCAGCTCTCAGGGGGGGAACACTGAAGCTTTCTTT.

CDR3 sequence (DNA): TGCAGCGTGGTTTCCGGGTCCTCGGGGGAGCAGTACTTC. Protein sequence: CSVVSGSSGEQYF. The V call is TRBV29-1, the J call TRBJ2-7; weak D call: TRBD2 (5 bases). The CDR3 has 13 residues. Germline loops: CDR1 SQVTM, CDR2 ANQGSEA. Trimming cost V 6 bases and J 7 bases, with 19 bases left between them.

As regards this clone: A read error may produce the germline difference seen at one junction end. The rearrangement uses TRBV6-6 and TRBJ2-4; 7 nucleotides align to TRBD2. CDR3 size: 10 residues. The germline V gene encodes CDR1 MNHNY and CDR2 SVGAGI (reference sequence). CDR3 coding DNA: TGTGCCAGCGGGACTACCGGGCGACACTTC. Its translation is CASGTTGRHF.

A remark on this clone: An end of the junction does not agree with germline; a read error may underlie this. CDR3 loop: CASSQDRGGGYPF. CDR3 nucleotide sequence: TGCGCCAGCAGCCAAGACCGAGGGGGTGGCTACCCCTTC. The chain joins TRBV4-3 to TRBJ1-2, with D perhaps matching TRBD1 (6 bases). Germline CDR1 and CDR2: LGHNA and YSLEER. The CDR3 totals 13 residues.

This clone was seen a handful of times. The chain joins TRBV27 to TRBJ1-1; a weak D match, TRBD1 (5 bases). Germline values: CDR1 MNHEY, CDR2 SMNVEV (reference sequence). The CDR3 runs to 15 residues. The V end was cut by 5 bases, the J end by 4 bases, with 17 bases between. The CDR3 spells CASSSLQGGATEAFF. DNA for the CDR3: TGTGCCAGCAGTAGCCTACAAGGCGGGGCCACTGAAGCTTTCTTT.

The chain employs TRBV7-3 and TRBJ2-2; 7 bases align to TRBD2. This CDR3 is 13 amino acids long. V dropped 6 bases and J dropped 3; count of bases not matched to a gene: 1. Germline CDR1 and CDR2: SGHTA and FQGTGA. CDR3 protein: CASRLADTGELFF. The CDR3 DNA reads TGTGCCAGCAGGCTAGCGGACACCGGGGAGCTGTTTTTT.

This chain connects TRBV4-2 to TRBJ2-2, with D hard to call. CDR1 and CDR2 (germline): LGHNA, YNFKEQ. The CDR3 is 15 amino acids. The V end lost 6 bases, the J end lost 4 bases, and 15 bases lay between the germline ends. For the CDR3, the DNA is TGTGCCAGCAGTCCCACTTCACTACTCACCGGGGAGCTGTTTTTT. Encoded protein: CASSPTSLLTGELFF.

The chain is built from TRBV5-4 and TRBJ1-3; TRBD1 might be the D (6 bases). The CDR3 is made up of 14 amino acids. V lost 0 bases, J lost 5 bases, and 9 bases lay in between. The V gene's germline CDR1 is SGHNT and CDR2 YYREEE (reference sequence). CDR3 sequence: CASSLAGGRNTIYF. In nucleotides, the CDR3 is TGTGCCAGCAGCTTGGCGGGGGGCAGAAACACCATATATTTT.

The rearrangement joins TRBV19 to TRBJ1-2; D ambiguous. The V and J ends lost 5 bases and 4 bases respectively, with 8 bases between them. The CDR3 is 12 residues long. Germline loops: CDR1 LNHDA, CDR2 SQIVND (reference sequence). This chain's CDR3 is CASSSRSYGYTF. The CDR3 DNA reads TGTGCCAGTAGTTCGCGGAGCTATGGCTACACCTTC.

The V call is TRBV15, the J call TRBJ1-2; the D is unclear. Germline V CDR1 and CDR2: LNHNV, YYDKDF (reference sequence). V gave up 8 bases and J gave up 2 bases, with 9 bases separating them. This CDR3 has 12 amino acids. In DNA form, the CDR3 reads TGTGCCACCTCTGAGCTAAACTATGGCTACACCTTC. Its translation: CATSELNYGYTF.

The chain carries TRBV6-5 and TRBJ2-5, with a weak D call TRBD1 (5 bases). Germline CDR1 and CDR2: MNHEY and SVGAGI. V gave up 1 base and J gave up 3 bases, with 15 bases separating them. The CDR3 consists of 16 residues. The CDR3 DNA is TGTGCCAGCAGTTACTTTAGGGGCAGTATAGAAGAGACCCAGTACTTC. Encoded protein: CASSYFRGSIEETQYF.

CDR3 sequence: CASSASGQGPYEQYF. The CDR3 bases are TGTGCCAGCAGCGCCTCGGGACAGGGGCCCTACGAGCAGTACTTC. The rearrangement uses TRBV9 and TRBJ2-7; 10 bases are shared with TRBD1. In germline, CDR1 is SGDLS, CDR2 YYNGEE. CDR3 length equals 15 residues. V dropped 3 bases and J dropped 2; count of bases not matched to a gene: 5.

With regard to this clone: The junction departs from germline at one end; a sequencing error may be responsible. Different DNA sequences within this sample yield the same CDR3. The CDR3 protein is CATSSGNRHTEAFF. The CDR3 DNA reads as TGTGCCACCAGCAGTGGAAACAGGCACACCGAAGCTTTCTTT. The chain uses TRBV15 and TRBJ1-1; tentatively, D is TRBD1 (5 bases). The CDR3 has 14 residues. Germline V CDR1 and CDR2: LNHNV, YYDKDF (reference sequence).

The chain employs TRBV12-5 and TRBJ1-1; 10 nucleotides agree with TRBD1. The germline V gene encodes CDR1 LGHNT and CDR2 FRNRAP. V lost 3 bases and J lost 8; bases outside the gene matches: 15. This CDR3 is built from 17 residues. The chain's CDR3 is CASGFTTGGARAGEAFF. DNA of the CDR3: TGTGCTAGTGGTTTTACGACAGGGGGCGCGAGAGCGGGCGAAGCTTTCTTT.

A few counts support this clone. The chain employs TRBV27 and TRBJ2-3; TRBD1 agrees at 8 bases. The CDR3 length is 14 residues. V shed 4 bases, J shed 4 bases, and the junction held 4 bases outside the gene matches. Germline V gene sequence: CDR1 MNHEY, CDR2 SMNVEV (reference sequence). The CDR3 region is CASSWAGGADTQYF. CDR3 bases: TGTGCCAGCAGTTGGGCAGGGGGCGCAGATACGCAGTATTTT.

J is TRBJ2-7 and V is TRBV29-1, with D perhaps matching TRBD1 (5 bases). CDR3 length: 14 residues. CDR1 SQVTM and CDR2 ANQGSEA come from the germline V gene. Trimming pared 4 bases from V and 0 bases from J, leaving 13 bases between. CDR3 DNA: TGCAGCGTTGGGGGCGGCGTTAGCTCCTACGAGCAGTACTTC. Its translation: CSVGGGVSSYEQYF.

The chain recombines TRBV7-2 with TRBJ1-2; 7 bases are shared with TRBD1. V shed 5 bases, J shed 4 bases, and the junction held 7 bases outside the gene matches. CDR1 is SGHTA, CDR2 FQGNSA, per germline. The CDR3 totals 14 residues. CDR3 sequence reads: CASSAGQQPYGYTF. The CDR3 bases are TGTGCCAGCAGCGCGGGACAGCAGCCCTATGGCTACACCTTC.

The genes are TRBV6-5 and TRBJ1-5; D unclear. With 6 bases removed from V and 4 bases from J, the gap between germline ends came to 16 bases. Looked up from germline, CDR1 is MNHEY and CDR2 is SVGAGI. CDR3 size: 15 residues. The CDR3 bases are TGTGCCAGCAGCCCAGAGGCCCCCGGGAATCAGCCCCAGCATTTT. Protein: CASSPEAPGNQPQHF.

The CDR3 sequence is CASSPTLSGRAGELFF. DNA of the CDR3: TGCGCCAGCAGCCCTACCCTTAGCGGGAGGGCCGGGGAGCTGTTTTTT. The chain employs TRBV4-3 and TRBJ2-2; TRBD2 aligns across 11 bases. Looked up from germline, CDR1 is LGHNA and CDR2 is YSLEER. The CDR3 spans 16 residues. V dropped 4 bases and J dropped 6; count of bases not matched to a gene: 7.

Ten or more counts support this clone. DNA of the CDR3: TGTGCCATCGCCCGGGGGACAGGGGAGTCTGGGGCCAACGTCCTGACTTTC. Its translation is CAIARGTGESGANVLTF. This chain uses TRBV19 with TRBJ2-6; the match to TRBD1 covers 10 bases. This CDR3 comprises 17 residues. The V gene's germline CDR1 is LNHDA and CDR2 SQIVND (reference sequence). With 10 bases clipped from V and 1 base from J, the junction kept 10 bases outside the gene matches. Looking up the rest from reference TRBV19 and TRBJ2-6 gives the full variable domain: DGGITQSPKYLFRKEGQNVTLSCEQNLNHDAMYWYRQDPGQGLRLIYYSQIVNDFQKGDIAEGYSVSREKKESFPLTVTSAQKNPTAFYLCAIARGTGESGANVLTFGAGSRLTVL.

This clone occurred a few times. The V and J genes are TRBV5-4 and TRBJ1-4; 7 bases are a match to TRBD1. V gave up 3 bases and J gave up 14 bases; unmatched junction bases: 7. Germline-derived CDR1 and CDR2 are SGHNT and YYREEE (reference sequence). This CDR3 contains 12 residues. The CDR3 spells CASSSMTGKLFF. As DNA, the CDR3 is TGTGCCAGCAGCTCCATGACAGGGAAGCTGTTTTTT.

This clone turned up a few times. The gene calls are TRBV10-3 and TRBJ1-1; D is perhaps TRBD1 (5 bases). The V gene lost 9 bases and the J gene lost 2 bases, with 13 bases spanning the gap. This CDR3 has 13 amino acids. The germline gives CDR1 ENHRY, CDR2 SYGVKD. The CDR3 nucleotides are TGTGCCATGAGGGGAGGAGCTAACACTGAAGCTTTCTTT. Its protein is CAMRGGANTEAFF.

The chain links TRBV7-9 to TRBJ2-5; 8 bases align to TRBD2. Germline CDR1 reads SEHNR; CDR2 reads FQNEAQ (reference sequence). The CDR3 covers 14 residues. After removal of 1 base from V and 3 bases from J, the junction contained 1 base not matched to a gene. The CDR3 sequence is CASSLGLAKETQYF. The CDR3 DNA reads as TGTGCCAGCAGCTTAGGACTAGCGAAAGAGACCCAGTACTTC.

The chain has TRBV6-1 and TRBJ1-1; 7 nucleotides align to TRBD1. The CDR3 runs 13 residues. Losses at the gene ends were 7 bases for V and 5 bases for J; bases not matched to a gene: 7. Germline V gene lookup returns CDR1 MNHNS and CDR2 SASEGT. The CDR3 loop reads CASNRDRETEAFF. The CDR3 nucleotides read TGTGCCAGCAACCGCGACAGGGAGACTGAAGCTTTCTTT.

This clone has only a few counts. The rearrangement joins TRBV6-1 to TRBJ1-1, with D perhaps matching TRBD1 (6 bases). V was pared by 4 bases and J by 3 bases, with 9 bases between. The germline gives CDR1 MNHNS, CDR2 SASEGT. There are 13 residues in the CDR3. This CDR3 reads CASSVGGDTEAFF. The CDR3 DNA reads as TGTGCCAGCAGTGTTGGGGGCGACACTGAAGCTTTCTTT.